A selection of T cell receptor beta chains follows, all from one sample in a study of blood T cell repertoires in COVID-19. Some clones are missing from TCRdb's copy, which holds only in-frame ones; the method was immunoSEQ multiplex PCR. The sample consists of under 85,000 clones, around nine tenths of them appearing once. Material for sequencing was peripheral blood. The receptors derive from a man between 65 and 80 years old with active or convalescent COVID-19. Both conserved end residues are part of each CDR3. Each record gives: D gene, clone size, J gene, V gene, CDR3 DNA, CDR3 protein. A D gene is named only where the DNA matches it firmly. The listing skips clone size in some rows; elsewhere it reads once, few, many or a size class.

-,-,TRBJ1-2,TRBV27,TGTGCCAGCAGTTTAGGGGGGTATAACTATGGCTACACCTTC,CASSLGGYNYGYTF
TRBD1,-,TRBJ1-2,TRBV28,TGTGCCAGCACTATAGACAGGGTGGGTGGCTACACCTTC,CASTIDRVGGYTF
TRBD1,-,TRBJ2-1,TRBV19,TGTGCCAGTAGTATAGACTCGGGACAGGGGTTCAATGAGCAGTTCTTC,CASSIDSGQGFNEQFF
-,-,TRBJ1-5,TRBV7-2,TGTGCCAGCAGCTTGAGTGCTGCGAGCAATCAGCCCCAGCATTTT,CASSLSAASNQPQHF
TRBD2,once,TRBJ2-1,TRBV2,TGTGCCAGCAGTGCCGCCGGGACTAGCGGGAGTTTCTACAATGAGCAGTTCTTC,CASSAAGTSGSFYNEQFF
TRBD2,-,TRBJ2-1,TRBV7-9,TGTGCCAGCAGCTCATTGGCGGGGACTAGCGGTTACAATGAGCAGTTCTTC,CASSSLAGTSGYNEQFF
-,-,TRBJ1-1,TRBV28,TGTGCCAGCAAACTGACAGCGAACACTGAAGCTTTCTTT,CASKLTANTEAFF
-,-,TRBJ2-5,TRBV24-1,TGTGCCACCAGTGAGGGGGGGACAACCCAAGAGACCCAGTACTTC,CATSEGGTTQETQYF
-,-,TRBJ1-4,TRBV2,TGTGCCAGCAGCACCGGGACATCAAATTTGTATGAAAAACTGTTTTTT,CASSTGTSNLYEKLFF
-,-,TRBJ2-1,TRBV9,TGTGCCAGCAGTGACTCCGGGACAACTGCTTACAATGAGCAGTTCTTC,CASSDSGTTAYNEQFF
-,-,TRBJ2-7,TRBV19,TGTGCCAGTAGTATCCTCGTATTCTACGAGCAGTACTTC,CASSILVFYEQYF
TRBD2,-,TRBJ2-4,TRBV11-2,TGTGCCAGCAGCCCAAACAGCGGGAGGACCGTGAAGTACTTC,CASSPNSGRTVKYF
TRBD2,-,TRBJ2-7,TRBV30,TGTGCCTGGAGGCTAGCGGGAGGAGGCGAGCAGTACTTC,CAWRLAGGGEQYF
-,-,TRBJ1-5,TRBV7-9,TGTGCCAGCAGCTTAGGAGGAGGCAATCAGCCCCAGCATTTT,CASSLGGGNQPQHF
-,few,TRBJ2-7,TRBV18,TGTGCCAGCTCACCACACAGGGACTACGAGCAGTACTTC,CASSPHRDYEQYF
-,once,TRBJ1-1,TRBV15,TGTGCCACCAGCAACGGTCAGGGGCGCACTGAAGCTTTCTTT,CATSNGQGRTEAFF
TRBD1,-,TRBJ1-2,TRBV28,TGTGCCAGCAGTCAACAGGGGACGGATGGCTACACCTTC,CASSQQGTDGYTF
-,-,TRBJ2-1,TRBV6-6,TGTGCCAGCAGTTACTTGGGGGGAGAGAATGAGCAGTTCTTC,CASSYLGGENEQFF
-,-,TRBJ2-1,TRBV7-3,TGTGCCAGCAGATTAGCGCACAGGGCCCATTACCATGAGCAGTTCTTC,CASRLAHRAHYHEQFF
TRBD1,-,TRBJ1-1,TRBV7-9,TGTGCCAGCAGCCGTCTCCGGGACAGGAGTACTGAAGCTTTCTTT,CASSRLRDRSTEAFF
-,-,TRBJ2-7,TRBV28,TGTGCCAGCAGCCAACACGGGACAATCCTTCCCTACGAGCAGTACTTC,CASSQHGTILPYEQYF
TRBD1,-,TRBJ2-5,TRBV6-2/TRBV6-3,TGTGCCAGCAGTTATATTCGACAGGGGGAGACCCAGTACTTC,CASSYIRQGETQYF
-,once,TRBJ1-5,TRBV28,TGTGCCAGCAAGACAGGCCCATGGCCCCAGCATTTT,CASKTGPWPQHF
-,-,TRBJ1-1,TRBV7-6,TGTGCCAGCAGCCCTTACAGGGAAGGGGCGAGCACTGAAGCTTTCTTT,CASSPYREGASTEAFF
-,-,TRBJ2-1,TRBV2,TGTGCCAGCAGCCCCACTAGAGACACTGAGCAGTTCTTC,CASSPTRDTEQFF
TRBD1,-,TRBJ1-6,TRBV3-1/TRBV3-2,TGTGCCAGCAGCCTGGGACAGGGAAATTCACCCCTCCACTTT,CASSLGQGNSPLHF
TRBD2,-,TRBJ2-3,TRBV28,TGTGCCAGCACACACGGTGGTAGCGGGAGAGGTACGCAGTATTTT,CASTHGGSGRGTQYF
-,-,TRBJ2-5,TRBV5-4,TGTGCCAGCAGGCAGGGGGGTGGAAGCCGCCAAGAGACCCAGTACTTC,CASRQGGGSRQETQYF
TRBD2,-,TRBJ2-1,TRBV19,TGTGCCACCCGACGGACTAGCGGAAGCTCCTACAATGAGCAGTTCTTC,CATRRTSGSSYNEQFF
TRBD1,once,TRBJ1-5,TRBV2,TGTGCCAGCAGTGGACGGACAGGGCCTCAGCCCCAGCATTTT,CASSGRTGPQPQHF
-,once,TRBJ1-3,TRBV6-5,TGTGCCAGCACTGCAGGGACAGGAAACACCATATATTTT,CASTAGTGNTIYF
-,-,TRBJ1-4,TRBV5-8,TGTGCCAGCAGCTTGGGCTCAAACAGCCTTCCAACTAATGAAAAACTGTTTTTT,CASSLGSNSLPTNEKLFF
-,-,TRBJ1-2,TRBV15,TGTGCCACCAGCAGGGGGGGAAACTATGGCTACACCTTC,CATSRGGNYGYTF
TRBD2,few,TRBJ2-7,TRBV30,TGTGCCTCGCGCTCCCTTGACGGGAGGGGTCCCTACGAGCAGTACTTC,CASRSLDGRGPYEQYF
TRBD1,once,TRBJ1-2,TRBV7-9,TGTGCCAGCAGCTTAGGACAGGGGGCCTATGGCTACACCTTC,CASSLGQGAYGYTF
TRBD1,-,TRBJ2-1,TRBV9,TGTGCCAGCAGCGTTGCAGGGGGAGCTCCCAATGAGCAGTTCTTC,CASSVAGGAPNEQFF
-,-,TRBJ2-7,TRBV7-2,TGTGCCAGCAGCTTATACGGGAGCTACGAGCAGTACTTC,CASSLYGSYEQYF
-,-,TRBJ2-3,TRBV28,TGTGCCAGCAGTACAGTCCAGGTGCCAGATACGCAGTATTTT,CASSTVQVPDTQYF
-,-,TRBJ2-5,TRBV10-3,TGTGCCATCAGTGAGTCGACTTTTGAGACCCAGTACTTC,CAISESTFETQYF